The present TCR beta chain was sequenced within a study of cytomegalovirus exposure and HLA in healthy donors. On the study more broadly: Researchers previously reported finding some 110 million unique TCR beta sequences from about 200 million T cells. Study-wide results and limits: Later work found that TCR association rates differed between HLA loci; DRB1 had the most and HLA-C the fewest. A further, later analysis showed that HLA-associated TCR beta chains (compared with equally common others) were more clonally expanded. A few V segments could not be told apart, such as TRBV6-2 and TRBV6-3, and were left out.

Per the germline V gene, CDR1 is SSHAT and CDR2 is FNYEAQ (reference sequence). V lost 4 bases and J lost 5; bases outside the gene matches: 6. The CDR3 runs 14 residues. The PCR made use of 60 Vbeta and 13 Jbeta primers. Some clones are missing from TCRdb's copy, which holds only in-frame ones; the method was immunoSEQ multiplex PCR. There are 100,000 to 150,000 clones in the sample; roughly 9.6% occur only once, and about 7.5% lies in the top ten. This clone has more than one count but fewer than ten. The antigen remains unidentified. The receptor was derived from a woman between 40 and 50 years old in good health and CMV-seropositive. The genes are TRBV7-7 and TRBJ2-3; 7 nucleotides agree with TRBD2. Specimen: PBMCs. CDR3 region: CASSSGLGGDTQYF. For the CDR3, the DNA is TGTGCCAGCAGCTCTGGACTAGGAGGAGATACGCAGTATTTT.